The rows below give T cell receptor beta chains drawn from one sample of a study of blood T cell repertoires in COVID-19. Clones were sequenced by immunoSEQ multiplex PCR, and TCRdb holds only the in-frame ones, with some missing. Here the sample spans some 95,000 clones, around 93% being singletons. Material for sequencing was peripheral blood. The receptors were sampled from a human donor with active COVID-19. The donor label of this sample is uncertain. CDR3s include the opening cysteine and the closing phenylalanine or tryptophan. Each record gives: D gene, J gene, V gene, CDR3 protein, CDR3 DNA. The D gene is left open where the match is weak.

NA TRBJ1-1 TRBV7-8 CASSLTGLNTEAFF TGTGCCAGCAGCCTAACGGGTCTAAACACTGAAGCTTTCTTT
TRBD1 TRBJ2-7 TRBV12-3/TRBV12-4 CASKDRRTYEQYF TGTGCCAGCAAGGACAGGCGAACCTACGAGCAGTACTTC
TRBD2 TRBJ2-2 TRBV7-3 CASSLSGGGPTGELFF TGTGCCAGCAGCTTAAGCGGGGGGGGTCCCACCGGGGAGCTGTTTTTT
NA TRBJ2-3 TRBV5-8 CASSLEGRLGLDTQYF TGTGCCAGCAGCTTGGAAGGCAGGCTGGGGCTGGATACGCAGTATTTT
NA TRBJ1-2 TRBV7-9 CASSLTIQGYTF TGTGCCAGCAGCCTGACAATTCAGGGCTACACCTTC
NA TRBJ1-1 TRBV5-6 CASSLVREAGTANTEAFF TGTGCCAGCAGCTTGGTTCGGGAGGCGGGCACGGCGAACACTGAAGCTTTCTTT
NA TRBJ2-7 TRBV6-1 CASSEVIAVLYEQYF TGTGCCAGCAGTGAAGTAATAGCGGTTCTCTACGAGCAGTACTTC
TRBD1 TRBJ1-5 TRBV18 CASSLQGAGQPQHF TGTGCCAGCTCCCTACAGGGGGCCGGTCAGCCCCAGCATTTT
NA TRBJ1-6 TRBV7-6 CASSLAESSYNSPLHF TGTGCCAGCAGCTTAGCTGAGAGCTCCTATAATTCACCCCTCCACTTT
TRBD2 TRBJ2-1 TRBV11-2 CASSPLAANNEQFF TGTGCCAGCAGCCCCCTAGCGGCTAACAATGAGCAGTTCTTC
TRBD2 TRBJ2-5 TRBV2 CASSEVGLAQETQYF TGTGCCAGCAGTGAGGTGGGACTAGCCCAAGAGACCCAGTACTTC
NA TRBJ2-3 TRBV5-4 CASSLVGATDTQYF TGTGCCAGCAGCTTGGTTGGGGCTACAGATACGCAGTATTTT
NA TRBJ2-7 TRBV15 CATSYLLRGGYEQYF TGTGCCACCAGCTATCTCCTCAGGGGTGGCTACGAGCAGTACTTC
NA TRBJ2-7 TRBV5-8 CASSRRVSYEQYF TGTGCCAGCAGCCGACGGGTCTCCTACGAGCAGTACTTC
TRBD2 TRBJ2-2 TRBV28 CASTPGGRDAGELFF TGTGCCAGCACCCCCGGAGGGAGGGATGCCGGGGAGCTGTTTTTT
TRBD2 TRBJ2-3 TRBV4-2 CASSQEGGLAPDTQYF TGTGCCAGCAGCCAAGAGGGAGGGCTCGCCCCAGATACGCAGTATTTT
TRBD2 TRBJ2-3 TRBV13 CASSSPGGGGTDTQYF TGTGCCAGCAGCTCCCCGGGCGGGGGTGGCACAGATACGCAGTATTTT
NA TRBJ2-2 TRBV5-1 CASSLGLNTGELFF TGCGCCAGCAGCTTGGGGCTGAACACCGGGGAGCTGTTTTTT